This TCR beta chain originates from a study of control samples from healthy donors and cancer patients. Repertoires were generated with immunoSEQ multiplex PCR, while TCRdb's copy carries only in-frame clones and drops some. The sample holds 400,000 to 450,000 clones, about 93% seen once. The sample taken for sequencing was PBMCs. This receptor was taken from a man in his forties with head and neck cancer.

The CDR3 nucleotides are TGTGCCTGGAGTGTACAGGGCCCCCCCCTCCACTTT. Protein sequence: CAWSVQGPPLHF. V usage is TRBV30 and J usage is TRBJ1-6; a weak D match, TRBD1 (6 bases). In germline, CDR1 is GTSNPN, CDR2 SVGIG (reference sequence). This CDR3 contains 12 residues. V was trimmed by 0 bases and J by 13 bases, leaving 10 bases between them.